This T cell receptor (beta chain) was recorded in a study of T cell responses to AZD1222 COVID-19 vaccine. Trimming shortened V by 5 bases and J by 0 bases, and 0 bases separated the two germline ends. From germline, CDR1 is KGHSH and CDR2 LQKENI. The CDR3 is 11 amino acids. Some clones are missing from TCRdb's copy, which holds only in-frame ones; the method was immunoSEQ multiplex PCR. In the table there are 140,000 to 150,000 clones, around 88% of which are singletons. The source is an adult in good health. Sequencing used peripheral blood, obtained on day 0 of AZD1222 vaccination. This sequence joins TRBV18 and TRBJ2-3; no reliable D call. The CDR3 sequence is CASSSTDTQYF. The CDR3 DNA is TGTGCCAGCTCAAGCACAGATACGCAGTATTTT.